The clone carrying this T cell receptor (beta chain) came up a few times. Its antigen is still unknown. This record comes from a study of T-cell memory formation after mild COVID-19. The V end was cut by 3 bases, the J end by 0 bases, with 12 bases between. This CDR3 contains 16 residues. TCRdb recomputed calls from the 5' RACE reads with MiXCR, one row per CDR3 protein. Of 150,000 to 200,000 distinct CDR3 sequences detected, 25% to 40% appear once; the ten largest clones hold 12%. The study, taken as a whole, reports: While clones contracting from day 15 to 85 were balanced between CD4 and CD8, later expanders leaned CD4+.

Input material: PBMCs or a T cell subset sorted from them (not recorded which). This TCR derives from an adult woman who had mild COVID-19 (a few samples of this study predate the infection). Cell type and time point are not known. The V call is TRBV12-3 or TRBV12-4, the J call TRBJ1-3; the D is unclear. CDR3 loop: CASSLQPGISGNTIYF. CDR3 DNA: TGTGCCAGCAGTTTGCAGCCTGGCATCTCTGGAAACACCATATATTTT.